One and the same sample provided the 20 T cell receptor beta chains below, sequenced in a study of T cell changes during pregnancy in multiple sclerosis. Sequencing was performed with immunoSEQ multiplex PCR; in TCRdb, only in-frame clones are kept and a portion is missing. Here the sample spans 40,000 to 55,000 clones, around 93% being singletons. The sequenced sample was CD8+ T cells from peripheral blood mononuclear cells, obtained in the second trimester of pregnancy. The receptors come from a female donor with multiple sclerosis, enrolled in a pregnancy study.

The rearrangement links TRBV7-9 to TRBJ2-5, with D possibly TRBD2 on 5 matching bases. Trimming cost V 4 bases and J 1 base, with 10 bases left between them. Germline values: CDR1 SEHNR, CDR2 FQNEAQ (reference sequence). The CDR3 has 14 amino acids. CDR3 DNA sequence: TGTGCCAGCAGCTCTGGAGGAGTCCAAGAGACCCAGTACTTC. Translated, it gives CASSSGGVQETQYF. Full variable domain (outside the CDR3, taken from reference TRBV7-9 and TRBJ2-5): DTGVSQNPRHKITKRGQNVTFRCDPISEHNRLYWYRQTLGQGPEFLTYFQNEAQLEKSRLLSDRFSAERPKGSFSTLEIQRTEQGDSAMYLCASSSGGVQETQYFGPGTRLLVL.

The chain employs TRBV4-1 and TRBJ1-3; TRBD1 matches at 7 bases. The CDR3 runs 15 residues. Germline CDR1 reads MGHRA; CDR2 reads YSYEKL. The J segment lost 7 bases and the V segment lost 0 bases, leaving 6 bases of the junction unmatched. The CDR3 DNA reads as TGCGCCAGCAGCCAAGATAGGGGGCTTCTGAACACCATATATTTT. Protein product: CASSQDRGLLNTIYF.

The chain joins TRBV7-9 to TRBJ1-1; D may be TRBD1 (5 bases). The V and J ends lost 4 bases and 3 bases respectively, with 15 bases between them. The germline V gene encodes CDR1 SEHNR and CDR2 FQNEAQ (reference sequence). CDR3 length: 15 residues. Written as DNA, the CDR3 is TGTGCCAGCAGCTCTGACATGGAGGGGCACACTGAAGCTTTCTTT. This translates into CASSSDMEGHTEAFF.

This clone was observed at least ten times. The chain uses TRBV30 and TRBJ2-3; 7 nucleotides match TRBD2. The CDR3 runs 15 residues. CDR1 and CDR2 (germline): GTSNPN, SVGIG (reference sequence). V trimming: 2 bases; J trimming: 0 bases; junction bases outside the gene matches: 5. This CDR3 is CAWSRLADSTDTQYF. The DNA of the CDR3 is TGTGCCTGGAGTAGGCTAGCGGATAGCACAGATACGCAGTATTTT.

The chain links TRBV7-8 to TRBJ1-1; weak D call: TRBD1 (5 bases). Germline V gene sequence: CDR1 SGHVS, CDR2 FQNEAQ. V was pared by 4 bases and J by 6 bases, with 18 bases between. The CDR3 is 15 amino acids. CDR3 bases: TGTGCCAGCAGCTCCTTAGGGCGGTGGGGCCCTGAAGCTTTCTTT. Translating it yields CASSSLGRWGPEAFF.

The chain recombines TRBV19 with TRBJ2-5, with 16 bases fitting TRBD2. The V gene's germline CDR1 is LNHDA and CDR2 SQIVND (reference sequence). This CDR3 region has 19 residues. V shed 4 bases and J 0 bases; nucleotides not matched to a gene: 8. This chain's CDR3 is CASSTPGLAGGKHQETQYF. The CDR3 DNA is TGTGCCAGTAGTACACCGGGACTAGCGGGGGGGAAACACCAAGAGACCCAGTACTTC.

The chain links TRBV29-1 to TRBJ1-3, with 7 nucleotides matching TRBD1. Germline V gene sequence: CDR1 SQVTM, CDR2 ANQGSEA. The CDR3 is 14 residues long. V shed 0 bases and J 9 bases; nucleotides not matched to a gene: 8. The CDR3 sequence is CSVEDWAGGRTIYF. The CDR3 DNA reads as TGCAGCGTTGAAGATTGGGCAGGGGGACGCACCATATATTTT.

The V gene is TRBV27, the J gene TRBJ1-1, with D tentatively TRBD1 (5 bases). Germline V gene sequence: CDR1 MNHEY, CDR2 SMNVEV (reference sequence). V gave up 3 bases and J gave up 4 bases, with 15 bases separating them. The CDR3 is 15 amino acids. The CDR3 region has the DNA TGTGCCAGCAGTTTGGGGCAAGGGTGGTTCACTGAAGCTTTCTTT. Translated, it gives CASSLGQGWFTEAFF.

The chain uses TRBV6-1 and TRBJ1-1, with D perhaps TRBD1 (5 bases). The CDR3 runs to 14 residues. Between the trimmed V and J ends, which lost 2 bases and 0 bases, there was a span of 7 bases. Germline V gene lookup returns CDR1 MNHNS and CDR2 SASEGT. The CDR3 protein is CASSELGVNTEAFF. CDR3 nucleotide sequence: TGTGCCAGCAGTGAATTAGGGGTGAACACTGAAGCTTTCTTT.

The chain joins TRBV4-1 to TRBJ2-7, with 10 bases identical to TRBD2. Germline lookup yields CDR1 MGHRA and CDR2 YSYEKL. V was pared by 4 bases and J by 1 base, with 4 bases of the junction left unmatched. CDR3 length: 15 amino acids. CDR3 residues: CASSLGLAASYEQYF. In DNA form, the CDR3 reads TGCGCCAGCAGCCTCGGACTAGCGGCTTCCTACGAGCAGTACTTC.

The chain joins TRBV11-2 to TRBJ2-1; 11 bases are a match to TRBD2. The CDR3 has 15 amino acids. Germline V CDR1 and CDR2: SGHAT, FQNNGV. J lost 2 bases, V lost 6 bases, and 3 bases had no gene match. CDR3 in DNA: TGTGCCAGCAGGGATAGCGGGGGGGCCTACAATGAGCAGTTCTTC. This sequence encodes CASRDSGGAYNEQFF.

This clone came up once. V and J are TRBV9 and TRBJ1-4; no definite D call. V lost 0 bases to trimming and J lost 3 bases, with 6 bases between them. This CDR3 is 14 amino acids long. Germline lookup yields CDR1 SGDLS and CDR2 YYNGEE. CDR3 coding DNA: TGTGCCAGCAGCGTAGGCGGTGCTAATGAAAAACTGTTTTTT. Amino acids: CASSVGGANEKLFF.

The chain couples TRBV6-1 to TRBJ1-2; 7 bases agree with TRBD1. This CDR3 is 15 amino acids long. The V gene's germline CDR1 is MNHNS and CDR2 SASEGT. V dropped 2 bases and J dropped 5; count of bases not matched to a gene: 8. CDR3 sequence reads: CASSETGTVTYGYTF. The DNA of the CDR3 is TGTGCCAGCAGTGAAACCGGGACAGTTACTTATGGCTACACCTTC.

CDR3 sequence: CASSYLGEGTEAFF. The CDR3 coding sequence is TGTGCCAGCAGCTACCTAGGGGAGGGCACTGAAGCTTTCTTT. This chain links TRBV5-4 with TRBJ1-1, with a weak D call TRBD1 (5 bases). The V end was cut by 3 bases, the J end by 4 bases, with 13 bases between. The CDR3 consists of 14 residues. Germline V gene data show CDR1 as SGHNT and CDR2 as YYREEE (reference sequence).

The chain is built from TRBV7-9 and TRBJ2-3, with D perhaps TRBD2 (5 bases). The CDR3 has 12 amino acids. Looked up from germline, CDR1 is SEHNR and CDR2 is FQNEAQ (reference sequence). Trimming removed 5 bases from V and 6 bases from J, with 9 bases in between. The CDR3 region has the DNA TGTGCCAGCAGCCCACGAGGGGATACGCAGTATTTT. This gives the protein CASSPRGDTQYF.

The CDR3 DNA is TGCAGCGTGACTAGACTGAATTCCTACGAGCAGTACTTC. It is translated as CSVTRLNSYEQYF. The gene calls are TRBV29-1 and TRBJ2-7; tentatively, D is TRBD2 (6 bases). The germline V gene has CDR1 SQVTM and CDR2 ANQGSEA. V gave up 6 bases and J gave up 1 base, with 13 bases separating them. The CDR3 extends over 13 amino acids.

V is TRBV5-5 and J is TRBJ2-7, with no clear D. V was shortened by 4 bases and J by 7 bases, with 9 bases between the two germline ends. Looked up from germline, CDR1 is SGHKS and CDR2 is YYEKEE (reference sequence). This CDR3 is built from 11 residues. This CDR3 is CASSPGLEQYF. The CDR3 nucleotides are TGTGCCAGCAGCCCCGGGTTGGAGCAGTACTTC.

This chain uses TRBV6-5 with TRBJ2-5, with TRBD2 as a possible D gene (5 bases). CDR3 length: 14 amino acids. Looked up from germline, CDR1 is MNHEY and CDR2 is SVGAGI. V was pared by 2 bases and J by 4 bases, with 11 bases between. CDR3 DNA sequence: TGTGCCAGCAGTTACGCGGCCGAGGGAGAGACCCAGTACTTC. The encoded protein is CASSYAAEGETQYF.

V usage is TRBV5-6 and J usage is TRBJ1-2; D unresolved. The CDR3 spans 14 residues. V was shortened by 4 bases and J by 5 bases, with 15 bases between the two germline ends. Germline assignment: CDR1 SGHDT and CDR2 YYEEEE. The CDR3 reads CASSPQSLLYGYTF. DNA for the CDR3: TGTGCCAGCAGCCCTCAGTCTCTTTTATATGGCTACACCTTC.

The V gene is TRBV13, the J gene TRBJ2-3; 15 bases align to TRBD2. Germline-derived CDR1 and CDR2 are PRHDT and FYEKMQ (reference sequence). The V and J ends lost 4 bases and 8 bases, in that order; junction bases with no gene match: 13. This CDR3 spans 18 amino acids. The CDR3 bases are TGTGCCAGCAGCTCTCCGGGACTAGCGGGGGGACAGCGGGTTACGCAGTATTTT. Translating gives CASSSPGLAGGQRVTQYF.